The 27 T cell receptor beta chains reported below all come from one sample, sequenced in a study of cytomegalovirus exposure and HLA in healthy donors. The PCR employed 60 Vbeta primers together with 13 Jbeta primers. Sequencing used immunoSEQ multiplex PCR; TCRdb keeps in-frame clones, though not all of them. The table lists about 67,000 clones, 65% to 70% of them singletons, with about 2% in the top ten. The material sequenced was PBMCs. These receptors were taken from a woman in her twenties or thirties in good health and CMV-seronegative.

The chain couples TRBV11-3 to TRBJ2-3; the match to TRBD2 covers 9 bases. The CDR3 is made up of 17 amino acids. The V and J ends lost 5 bases and 3 bases, in that order; junction bases with no gene match: 12. Germline V gene lookup returns CDR1 SGHNT and CDR2 YENEEA. The CDR3 loop reads CASSAGPSGGSTDTQYF. In DNA form, the CDR3 reads TGTGCCAGCAGCGCGGGCCCCAGCGGGGGGTCTACAGATACGCAGTATTTT.

This clone came up a few times. The CDR3 reads CASSPTLGSGRDNEQFF. The CDR3 DNA sequence: TGTGCCAGCAGTCCCACCCTGGGTAGCGGGAGGGACAATGAGCAGTTCTTC. The chain couples TRBV28 to TRBJ2-1, with 11 bases aligning to TRBD2. V gave up 5 bases and J gave up 5 bases; unmatched junction bases: 11. Germline V gives CDR1 MDHEN, CDR2 SYDVKM. This CDR3 spans 17 amino acids.

The chain is built from TRBV7-3 and TRBJ1-1; perhaps TRBD1 as D (6 bases). CDR3 length: 13 amino acids. The germline V gene encodes CDR1 SGHTA and CDR2 FQGTGA. Trimming left V 5 bases short and J 10 bases short, with 17 bases between. CDR3 nucleotide sequence: TGTGCCAGCAGCCGCGACAGGTTTGGAGGAGCTTTCTTT. Amino acid sequence: CASSRDRFGGAFF.

This clone came up a few times. An end of the junction differs from the germline gene, which may be a read error. The chain has TRBV7-7 and TRBJ2-2; D ambiguous. This CDR3 has 17 amino acids. Germline V lookup: CDR1 SSHAT, CDR2 FNYEAQ (reference sequence). CDR3 loop: CASSPFIGTENTGELFF. In DNA, the CDR3 is TGTGCTAGCAGCCCCTTCATCGGCACAGAGAACACCGGGGAGCTGTTTTTT.

The chain joins TRBV6-5 to TRBJ2-3, with TRBD2 identical over 13 bases. V lost 6 bases and J lost 10; bases outside the gene matches: 10. The germline gives CDR1 MNHEY, CDR2 SVGAGI. This CDR3 region has 15 residues. Here the CDR3 reads CASSWTSGGTAAQYF. In DNA form, the CDR3 reads TGTGCCAGCAGCTGGACTAGCGGGGGCACGGCCGCGCAGTATTTT.

This clone turned up a few times. This sequence joins TRBV4-1 and TRBJ1-2, with D possibly TRBD1 on 6 matching bases. CDR1 is MGHRA and CDR2 is YSYEKL in the germline V gene. The CDR3 has 15 residues. The V and J ends lost 2 bases and 8 bases respectively, with 18 bases between them. The CDR3 region is CASSQIWGGAGGYTF. DNA for the CDR3: TGCGCCAGCAGCCAAATATGGGGGGGCGCGGGGGGCTACACCTTC.

This clone was observed a few times. This sequence joins TRBV11-2 and TRBJ2-5; D is possibly TRBD2 (6 bases). V gave up 3 bases and J gave up 4 bases, with 12 bases separating them. Germline values: CDR1 SGHAT, CDR2 FQNNGV. This CDR3 contains 14 residues. CDR3 nucleotide sequence: TGTGCCAGCAGCTTCCACGGGGGTGGAGAGACCCAGTACTTC. It specifies CASSFHGGGETQYF.

The CDR3 region is CASSHRGRLDYGYTF. The CDR3 DNA follows: TGTGCCAGCAGCCACAGGGGCAGGTTAGACTATGGCTACACCTTC. The chain employs TRBV6-5 and TRBJ1-2; 7 nucleotides align to TRBD1. V was clipped by 6 bases and J by 3 bases; unmatched bases: 10. The CDR3 runs to 15 residues. From germline, CDR1 is MNHEY and CDR2 SVGAGI.

The chain uses TRBV5-1 and TRBJ1-1; maybe TRBD1 (5 bases). This CDR3 spans 14 amino acids. CDR1 and CDR2 (germline): SGHRS, YFSETQ. V dropped 3 bases and J dropped 4 bases, with 13 bases sitting between them. The CDR3 DNA reads as TGCGCCAGCAGCTCAGACGGGGGGGGCACTGAAGCTTTCTTT. This sequence encodes CASSSDGGGTEAFF.

The chain recombines TRBV4-3 with TRBJ1-2; 10 positions agree with TRBD1. V trimming: 1 base; J trimming: 7 bases; junction bases outside the gene matches: 21. The CDR3 covers 20 residues. Looked up from germline, CDR1 is LGHNA and CDR2 is YSLEER. The CDR3 region is CASSQVWVWASGTGEIGYTF. DNA for the CDR3: TGCGCCAGCAGCCAAGTATGGGTCTGGGCATCCGGGACAGGGGAGATTGGCTACACCTTC.

The rearrangement joins TRBV5-1 to TRBJ1-3, with TRBD1 matching 7 bases. Germline loops: CDR1 SGHRS, CDR2 YFSETQ. Trimming removed 0 bases from V and 0 bases from J; junction bases left unmatched: 9. The CDR3 has 18 amino acids. CDR3: CASSLGGQSLRSGNTIYF. The DNA for the CDR3 is TGCGCCAGCAGCTTGGGGGGACAGTCGCTTCGCTCTGGAAACACCATATATTTT.

In DNA, the CDR3 is TGTGCCACCAGCAGAGACTTAGCGGGGGGCACAGATACGCAGTATTTT. Its translation: CATSRDLAGGTDTQYF. The V call is TRBV15, the J call TRBJ2-3, with 9 bases lining up with TRBD2. J gave up 1 base and V 0 bases, and 2 bases lay outside the gene matches. The CDR3 totals 16 residues. The germline CDR1 and CDR2 sequences are LNHNV and YYDKDF (reference sequence).

The CDR3 sequence: CASSFSGGAGGDTQYF. The CDR3 DNA is TGCGCCAGCAGCTTTAGCGGGGGGGCCGGCGGAGATACGCAGTATTTT. The V call is TRBV5-1, the J call TRBJ2-3; 11 nucleotides line up with TRBD2. V trimming: 2 bases; J trimming: 5 bases; junction bases outside the gene matches: 7. This CDR3 is built from 16 residues. Per germline, CDR1 SGHRS and CDR2 YFSETQ. Combining the CDR3 with reference TRBV5-1 and TRBJ2-3 gives the whole variable domain KAGVTQTPRYLIKTRGQQVTLSCSPISGHRSVSWYQQTPGQGLQFLFEYFSETQRNKGNFPGRFSGRQFSNSRSEMNVSTLELGDSALYLCASSFSGGAGGDTQYFGPGTRLTVL.

This clone was observed a few times. The gene calls are TRBV6-1 and TRBJ1-5; 7 positions agree with TRBD1. The CDR3 totals 16 residues. Germline loops: CDR1 MNHNS, CDR2 SASEGT. Losses at the gene ends were 4 bases for V and 4 bases for J; bases not matched to a gene: 10. The CDR3: CASSAYLTGRNQPQHF. In DNA, the CDR3 is TGTGCCAGCAGTGCCTACTTGACAGGGAGGAATCAGCCCCAGCATTTT.

The rearrangement joins TRBV21-1 to TRBJ2-1; TRBD1 reflects the table's D call only, with no check against the DNA. TRBV21-1 is tagged as a pseudogene. The CDR3 extends over 13 amino acids. CDR3 DNA sequence: TGTGCCAGCCCTGGGGCAGACAAGAATGAGCAGTTCTTC. It yields the protein CASPGADKNEQFF.

This clone was picked up a small number of times. The chain is built from TRBV30 and TRBJ2-5, with unresolved D. The CDR3 covers 11 residues. Trimming removed 0 bases at V and 4 bases at J, with 3 bases between. Germline V CDR1 and CDR2: GTSNPN, SVGIG (reference sequence). In DNA form, the CDR3 reads TGTGCCTGGAGTGTACTAGAGACCCAGTACTTC. Protein sequence: CAWSVLETQYF.

This clone was picked up a small number of times. The rearrangement uses TRBV4-1 and TRBJ1-3; D not resolved. V was cut by 4 bases and J by 0 bases, with 10 bases left in between. The germline V gene encodes CDR1 MGHRA and CDR2 YSYEKL. This CDR3 is built from 15 residues. This chain's CDR3 is CASSPRGSSGNTIYF. The DNA of the CDR3 is TGCGCCAGCAGCCCACGCGGCAGCTCTGGAAACACCATATATTTT.

The V call is TRBV5-1, the J call TRBJ2-3, with TRBD2 identical over 12 bases. CDR1 and CDR2 (germline): SGHRS, YFSETQ. This CDR3 is 18 amino acids long. The V gene end was trimmed by 0 bases and the J gene end by 4 bases; junction bases not matched to a gene: 9. The CDR3, as DNA: TGCGCCAGCAGCTTGGCCCCTAGCGGGGGGGGAAGGGCAGATACGCAGTATTTT. Residues: CASSLAPSGGGRADTQYF.

This rearrangement joins TRBV6-6 to TRBJ2-7, with D tentatively TRBD1 (5 bases). CDR1 and CDR2 from the germline V gene are MNHNY and SVGAGI (reference sequence). With 6 bases removed from V and 0 bases from J, the gap between germline ends came to 12 bases. This CDR3 region has 14 residues. Here the CDR3 reads CASRQGVSSYEQYF. As DNA, the CDR3 is TGTGCCAGCAGACAAGGGGTCAGCTCCTACGAGCAGTACTTC.

The rearrangement uses TRBV7-2 and TRBJ2-7; 10 bases line up with TRBD1. Germline trimming cut 0 bases from V and 4 bases from J; bases unmatched to any gene: 6. Germline V gives CDR1 SGHTA, CDR2 FQGNSA. This CDR3 has 16 residues. The CDR3 bases are TGTGCCAGCAGCTTAGCGGGGACAGGGGATGTGTACGAGCAGTACTTC. Its protein product is CASSLAGTGDVYEQYF.

The count of this clone is one. The chain combines TRBV27 with TRBJ2-3; D possibly corresponds to TRBD1 (5 bases). V was trimmed by 5 bases and J by 0 bases, leaving 9 bases between them. CDR3 length equals 14 residues. Germline V CDR1 and CDR2: MNHEY, SMNVEV (reference sequence). CDR3 sequence (DNA): TGTGCCAGCAGTAATGGGGCGAGCACAGATACGCAGTATTTT. Its translation: CASSNGASTDTQYF.

The chain is built from TRBV7-3 and TRBJ1-5, with a possible D match to TRBD1 (5 bases). This CDR3 contains 15 residues. Trimming pared 5 bases from V and 2 bases from J, leaving 13 bases between. Germline CDR1 and CDR2: SGHTA and FQGTGA. CDR3 in DNA: TGTGCCAGCAGCCGAAATTCCAGGGGCAATCAGCCCCAGCATTTT. Residues: CASSRNSRGNQPQHF.

The V gene is TRBV9, the J gene TRBJ1-3, with D tentatively TRBD1 (6 bases). The CDR3 is made up of 17 amino acids. The V and J ends lost 0 bases and 0 bases respectively, with 13 bases between them. The V gene's germline CDR1 is SGDLS and CDR2 YYNGEE. CDR3 sequence reads: CASSVGGGGNSGNTIYF. The CDR3 DNA sequence: TGTGCCAGCAGCGTAGGGGGAGGGGGGAACTCTGGAAACACCATATATTTT.

About this clone itself: One end of the junction does not line up with germline, which may come from a read error. The CDR3 region is CANSLRTANTEAFF. In nucleotides, the CDR3 is TGCGCCAACAGCTTGCGGACAGCGAACACTGAAGCTTTCTTT. The chain carries TRBV5-1 and TRBJ1-1; D is perhaps TRBD1 (6 bases). The CDR3 sequence is 14 residues long. Germline V gene data show CDR1 as SGHRS and CDR2 as YFSETQ.

This clone occurred a few times. At one of its ends the junction is not consistent with the germline gene, which may arise from a read error. The chain has TRBV30 and TRBJ2-7, with D tentatively TRBD1 or TRBD2 (5 bases each). This CDR3 has 14 residues. Looked up from germline, CDR1 is GTSNPN and CDR2 is SVGIG (reference sequence). Here the CDR3 DNA reads TGTGCCTTGAGTGAGGGGAAGGCGGCATACGAGCAGTACTTC. It encodes CALSEGKAAYEQYF.

V is TRBV4-1 and J is TRBJ1-2; unclear D gene. V lost 1 base and J 1 base, leaving 10 bases between the germline ends. The germline CDR1 and CDR2 sequences are MGHRA and YSYEKL. CDR3 length: 15 amino acids. The CDR3 region has the DNA TGCGCCAGCAGCCAAGCCCCTCGGGGTAACTATGGCTACACCTTC. Its translation is CASSQAPRGNYGYTF.

In its sample, this clone was seen a few times. The rearrangement links TRBV7-2 to TRBJ1-1; D perhaps matches TRBD1 (5 bases). Trimming took 8 bases from V and 4 from J, leaving 11 bases between them. CDR1 is SGHTA, CDR2 FQGNSA, per germline. This CDR3 contains 12 residues. CDR3 sequence: CASHRGGTEAFF. CDR3 nucleotides: TGTGCCAGCCATAGGGGCGGCACTGAAGCTTTCTTT. Using reference TRBV7-2 and TRBJ1-1 for the parts outside the CDR3, the full variable domain is GAGVSQSPSNKVTEKGKDVELRCDPISGHTALYWYRQSLGQGLEFLIYFQGNSAPDKSGLPSDRFSAERTGGSVSTLTIQRTQQEDSAVYLCASHRGGTEAFFGQGTRLTVV.